The entry below gives a single T cell receptor (beta chain) sequence along with its context. The data originate from a study of blood T cell repertoires in COVID-19. Seattle researchers signed up patients amid active infection and tracked them longitudinally. In germline, CDR1 is MDHEN, CDR2 SYDVKM. The CDR3 covers 14 residues. Between the trimmed V and J ends, which lost 5 bases and 0 bases, there was a span of 11 bases. Clones were read by immunoSEQ multiplex PCR, and TCRdb kept only the in-frame ones, dropping some. The sample shows 200,000 to 300,000 clones, 85% of them seen only once. Sequences were obtained from peripheral blood. The receptor's source is a man between 45 and 60 years old with COVID-19, enrolled during active disease. The chain links TRBV28 to TRBJ2-7; possibly TRBD2 for D (6 bases). CDR3 sequence: CASSRPGSSYEQYF. The CDR3 DNA follows: TGTGCCAGCAGTCGCCCCGGGAGCTCCTACGAGCAGTACTTC.